This TCR beta chain stems from a study of cytomegalovirus exposure and HLA in healthy donors. Some clones are missing from TCRdb's copy, which holds only in-frame ones; the method was immunoSEQ multiplex PCR. The sample records some 69,000 clones, roughly 94% being singletons. Trimming shortened V by 5 bases and J by 4 bases, and 13 bases separated the two germline ends. CDR3 length: 14 residues. Germline lookup yields CDR1 MDHEN and CDR2 SYDVKM. The rearrangement links TRBV28 to TRBJ2-3; a possible D gene is TRBD2 (6 bases). The sequence was obtained from a man aged 18 to 30 in good health and CMV-seropositive. The sequenced sample consisted of PBMCs. CDR3 nucleotides: TGTGCCAGCAGTCTACCGGGGGTCCCAGATACGCAGTATTTT. This codes for CASSLPGVPDTQYF.